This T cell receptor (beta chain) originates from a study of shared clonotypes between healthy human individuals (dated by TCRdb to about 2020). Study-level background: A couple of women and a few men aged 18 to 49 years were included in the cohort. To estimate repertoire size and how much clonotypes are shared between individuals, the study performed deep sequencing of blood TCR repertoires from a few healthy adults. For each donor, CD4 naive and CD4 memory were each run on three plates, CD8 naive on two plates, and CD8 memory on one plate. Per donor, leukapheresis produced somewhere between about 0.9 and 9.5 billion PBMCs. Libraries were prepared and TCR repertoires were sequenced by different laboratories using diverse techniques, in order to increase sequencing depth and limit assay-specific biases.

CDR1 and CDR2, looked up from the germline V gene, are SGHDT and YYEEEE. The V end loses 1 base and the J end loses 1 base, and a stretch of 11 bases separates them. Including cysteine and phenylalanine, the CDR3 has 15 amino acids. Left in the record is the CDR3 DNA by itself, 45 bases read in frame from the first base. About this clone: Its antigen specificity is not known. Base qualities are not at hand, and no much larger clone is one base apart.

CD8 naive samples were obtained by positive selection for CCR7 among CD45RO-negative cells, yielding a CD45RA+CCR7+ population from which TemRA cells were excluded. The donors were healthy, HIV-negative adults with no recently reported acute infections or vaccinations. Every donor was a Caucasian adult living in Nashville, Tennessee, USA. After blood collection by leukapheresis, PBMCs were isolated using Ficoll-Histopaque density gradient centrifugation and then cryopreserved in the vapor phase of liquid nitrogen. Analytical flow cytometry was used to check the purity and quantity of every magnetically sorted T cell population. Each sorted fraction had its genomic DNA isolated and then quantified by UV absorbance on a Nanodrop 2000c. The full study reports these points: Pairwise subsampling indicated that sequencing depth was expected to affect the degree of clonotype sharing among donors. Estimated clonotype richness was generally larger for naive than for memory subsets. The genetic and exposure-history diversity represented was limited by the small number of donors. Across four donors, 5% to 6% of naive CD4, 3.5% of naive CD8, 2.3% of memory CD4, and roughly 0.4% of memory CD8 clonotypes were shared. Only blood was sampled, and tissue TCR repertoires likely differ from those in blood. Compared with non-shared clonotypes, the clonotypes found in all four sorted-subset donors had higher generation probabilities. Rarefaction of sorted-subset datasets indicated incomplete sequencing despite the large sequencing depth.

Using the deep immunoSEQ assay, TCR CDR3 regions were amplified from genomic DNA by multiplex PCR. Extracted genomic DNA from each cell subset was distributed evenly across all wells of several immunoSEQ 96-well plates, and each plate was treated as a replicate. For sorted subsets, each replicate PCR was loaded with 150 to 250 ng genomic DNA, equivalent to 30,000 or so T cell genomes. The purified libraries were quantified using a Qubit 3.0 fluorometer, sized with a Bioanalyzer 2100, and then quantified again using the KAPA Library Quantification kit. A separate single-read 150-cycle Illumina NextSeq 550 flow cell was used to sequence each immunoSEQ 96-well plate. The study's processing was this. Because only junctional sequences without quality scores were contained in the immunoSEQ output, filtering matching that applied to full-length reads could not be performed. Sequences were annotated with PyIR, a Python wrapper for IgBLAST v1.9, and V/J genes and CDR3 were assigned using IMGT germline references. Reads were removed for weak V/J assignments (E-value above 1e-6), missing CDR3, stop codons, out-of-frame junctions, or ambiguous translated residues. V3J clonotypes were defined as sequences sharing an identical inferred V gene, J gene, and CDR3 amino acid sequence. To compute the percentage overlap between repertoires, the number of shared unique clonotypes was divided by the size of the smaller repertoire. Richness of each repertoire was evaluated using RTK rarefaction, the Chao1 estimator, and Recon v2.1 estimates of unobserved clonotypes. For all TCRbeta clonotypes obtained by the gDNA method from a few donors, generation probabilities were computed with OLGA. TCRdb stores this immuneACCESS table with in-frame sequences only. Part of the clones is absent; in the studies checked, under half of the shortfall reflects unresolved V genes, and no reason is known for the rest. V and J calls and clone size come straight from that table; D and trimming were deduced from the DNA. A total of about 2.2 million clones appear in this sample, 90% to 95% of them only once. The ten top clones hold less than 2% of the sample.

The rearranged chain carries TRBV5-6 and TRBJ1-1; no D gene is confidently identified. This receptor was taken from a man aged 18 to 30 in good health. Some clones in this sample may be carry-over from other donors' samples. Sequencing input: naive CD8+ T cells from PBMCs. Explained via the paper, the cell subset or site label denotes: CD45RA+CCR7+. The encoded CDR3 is CASSLYAIGNTEAFF. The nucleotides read TGTGCCAGCAGCTTGTACGCAATTGGGAACACTGAAGCTTTCTTT.